These T cell receptor beta chains were read from a single sample in a study of cytomegalovirus exposure and HLA in healthy donors. Profiled with immunoSEQ multiplex PCR; TCRdb holds only in-frame clones, not every one. The sample includes roughly 190,000 clones, roughly three quarters seen only once; the top ten take less than 2%. Sequencing was done on a sample of PBMCs. Source of these receptors: a young woman in good health and CMV-seronegative. The CDR3 runs from the conserved cysteine through the conserved F or W. The D gene is left open where the match is weak. A row's size may be missing; if present it is once, few, many or a size class.

NA	TRBV9	NA	TRBJ2-5	TGTGCCAGCAGCGTAGTGGGGGGACAGTACCAAGAGACCCAGTACTTC	CASSVVGGQYQETQYF
few	TRBV4-2	NA	TRBJ1-6	TGTGCCAGCAGCCAAGTAGAGGGAGAGGCCCTCCACTTT	CASSQVEGEALHF
once	TRBV19	NA	TRBJ1-2	TGTGCCAGTAGTATTTTGGACTTAAATGGCTACACCTTC	CASSILDLNGYTF
NA	TRBV28	TRBD1	TRBJ2-7	TGTGCCAGCAGAACGGGACAGATCTCCTACGAGCAGTACTTC	CASRTGQISYEQYF
NA	TRBV4-1	NA	TRBJ1-3	TGCGCCAGCAGCCTCCCGGGGGGAGAAAACACCATATATTTT	CASSLPGGENTIYF
NA	TRBV30	NA	TRBJ1-1	TGTGCCTGGGGGGTTCGAGGGACTGAAGCTTTCTTT	CAWGVRGTEAFF
NA	TRBV4-1	TRBD2	TRBJ2-1	TGCGCCAGCAGACCGGTAGCGGGGTCGCATGAGCAGTTCTTC	CASRPVAGSHEQFF
NA	TRBV4-2	TRBD2	TRBJ2-3	TGTGCCAGCAGCCCAGCGGGAAATCGGGGGATTACAGATACGCAGTATTTT	CASSPAGNRGITDTQYF
NA	TRBV7-2	NA	TRBJ1-6	TGTGCCAGCAGCTCTGACTACAACCTCCACTTT	CASSSDYNLHF
NA	TRBV14	NA	TRBJ1-2	TGTGCCAGCAGCCAGCTTACCGGAGCCACACGTGGCTACACCTTC	CASSQLTGATRGYTF
NA	TRBV27	TRBD1	TRBJ1-2	TGTGCCAGCAGCACATGGGACAGCACGACGGGTTATGGCTACACCTTC	CASSTWDSTTGYGYTF
NA	TRBV25-1	NA	TRBJ2-3	TGTGCCAGCAGTGAATATTTCTCCAGCGGCACAGATACGCAGTATTTT	CASSEYFSSGTDTQYF
NA	TRBV5-1	TRBD2	TRBJ2-1	TGCGCCAGCAGCCAACCGGGACTAGCGGGGAAGAGTGAGCAGTTCTTC	CASSQPGLAGKSEQFF
NA	TRBV19	TRBD1	TRBJ1-1	TGTGCCAGTAGTATGGGACAGGGTAACACTGAAGCTTTCTTT	CASSMGQGNTEAFF
NA	TRBV29-1	NA	TRBJ2-2	TGCAGCGTCCTGACAGGGAACACCGGGGAGCTGTTTTTT	CSVLTGNTGELFF
NA	TRBV28	NA	TRBJ2-5	TGTGCCAGCAGTTTTCCGACTGTCCAAGAGACCCAGTACTTC	CASSFPTVQETQYF
NA	TRBV7-9	NA	TRBJ2-7	TGTGCCAGCAGTTGGAGGGGAGAGCAGTACTTC	CASSWRGEQYF
NA	TRBV9	TRBD2	TRBJ2-5	TGTGCCAGCAGCCCTCGACTAGCGGGGGGGCCGGAGACCCAGTACTTC	CASSPRLAGGPETQYF
NA	TRBV19	NA	TRBJ2-2	TGTGCCAGTAGTTTGACAGACACCGGGGAGCTGTTTTTT	CASSLTDTGELFF
NA	TRBV7-2	NA	TRBJ2-1	TGTGCCAGCAGCTTACTCCTAGCGACATACAATGAGCAGTTCTTC	CASSLLLATYNEQFF
NA	TRBV6-5	TRBD1	TRBJ2-7	TGTGCCAGCACCGCAGGACAGGGGGCAGGTGGGGAGCAGTACTTC	CASTAGQGAGGEQYF
few	TRBV2	NA	TRBJ1-1	TGTGCCAGCAGTGAAGACAGAAACACTGAAGCTTTCTTT	CASSEDRNTEAFF
NA	TRBV4-1	NA	TRBJ1-1	TGCGCCAGCAGCCCTGTCGGCCGCCCGGGTGACACTGAAGCTTTCTTT	CASSPVGRPGDTEAFF
NA	TRBV25-1	TRBD1	TRBJ1-6	TGTGCCAGCAGTCTAGGGGGCAGGCCAAGGCTCCACTTT	CASSLGGRPRLHF
NA	TRBV28	NA	TRBJ1-5	TGTGCCAGCTTAGGGAGCGGTCAGCCCCAGCATTTT	CASLGSGQPQHF
NA	TRBV6-1	TRBD1	TRBJ2-2	TGTGCCAGCAGGTCGGGACAGATAATCACCGGGGAGCTGTTTTTT	CASRSGQIITGELFF
NA	TRBV5-1	TRBD2	TRBJ2-1	TGCGCCAGCAGCTTGGTCCCGGTAGCGGGAGGGCCCTCCTACAATGAGCAGTTCTTC	CASSLVPVAGGPSYNEQFF
NA	TRBV4-1	NA	TRBJ2-5	TGCGCCAGCGGTAACGAGGGCAGCCAAGAGGCCCAGTACTTC	CASGNEGSQEAQYF
NA	TRBV2	NA	TRBJ1-4	TGTGCCAGCAGACTCCTAGGACAGTTGGCTAATGAAAAACTGTTTTTT	CASRLLGQLANEKLFF
NA	TRBV9	TRBD1	TRBJ2-6	TGTGCCAGCAGCGGGGGACAGGTATTTGCTGGGGCCAACGTCCTGACTTTC	CASSGGQVFAGANVLTF
NA	TRBV2	TRBD1	TRBJ1-2	TGTGCCAGCAGTGTTAGGCCACAGGGGGCCTATGGCTACACCTTC	CASSVRPQGAYGYTF
NA	TRBV18	TRBD1	TRBJ1-3	TGTGCCAGCTCACCAGGGGTGGGACAGGCTGGAAACACCATATATTTT	CASSPGVGQAGNTIYF
NA	TRBV6-6	NA	TRBJ2-3	TGTGCCAGCAGTTACTGGCAGGTTCGCACAGATACGCAGTATTTT	CASSYWQVRTDTQYF
NA	TRBV6-6	NA	TRBJ1-2	TGTGCCAGCAGCTATACAACATCTTCGAGGTATGGCTACACCTTC	CASSYTTSSRYGYTF
NA	TRBV10-1	TRBD1	TRBJ2-2	TGCGCCAGCAGTGAGACCGGACAGGCGAACACCGGGGAGCTGTTTTTT	CASSETGQANTGELFF
once	TRBV19	TRBD1	TRBJ2-7	TGTGCCAGTAGTCCTTCTGGGCAGGGGGCGGTGCAGTACTTC	CASSPSGQGAVQYF
NA	TRBV6-4	TRBD2	TRBJ2-1	TGTGCCAGCAGTTACGGGGGGGAGGGCCACAATGAGCAGTTCTTC	CASSYGGEGHNEQFF
NA	TRBV7-3	TRBD2	TRBJ2-3	TGTGCCAGCAGCCTAGGACTAGCGGGGGGTCCAGATACGCAGTATTTT	CASSLGLAGGPDTQYF
NA	TRBV27	TRBD1	TRBJ2-1	TGTGCCAGCAGGCTGACAGGGGGCAGGGTCAATGAGCAGTTCTTC	CASRLTGGRVNEQFF
NA	TRBV28	TRBD1	TRBJ1-1	TGTGCCAGCAGTTTAATGACAGGGCCGAACACTGAAGCTTTCTTT	CASSLMTGPNTEAFF
NA	TRBV18	NA	TRBJ2-4	TGTGCCAGCTCACCGCAGTTAGCCAAAAACATTCAGTACTTC	CASSPQLAKNIQYF
NA	TRBV25-1	TRBD1	TRBJ1-4	TGTGCCAGCAGTGACTCCTCGACAGGGAAACTGTTTTTT	CASSDSSTGKLFF
NA	TRBV28	TRBD1	TRBJ2-7	TGTGCCAGCAGTACGTACAGGGGGCGCCCCTACGAGCAGTACTTC	CASSTYRGRPYEQYF
NA	TRBV25-1	NA	TRBJ2-7	TGTGCCAGCACCCGGAAGGACAGCTACGAGCAGTACTTC	CASTRKDSYEQYF
NA	TRBV21-1	NA	TRBJ1-6	TGTGCCAGCTTGAAGACAGGGGCTAGTTCACCCCTCCACTTT	CASLKTGASSPLHF
NA	TRBV13	NA	TRBJ1-1	TGTGCCAGCAGTTCTGGGGGTACAGGGGAAGCTTTCTTT	CASSSGGTGEAFF
NA	TRBV27	NA	TRBJ2-3	TGTGCCAGCAGTTTATGGCGGGGAGATACGCAGTATTTT	CASSLWRGDTQYF
few	TRBV2	TRBD2	TRBJ2-1	TGTGCCAGCAAGAGCGGGAGAAATTGGGATGAGCAGTTCTTC	CASKSGRNWDEQFF
NA	TRBV5-6	NA	TRBJ1-5	TGTGCCAGCAGCTTGGGAGTCGCGTATAGCAATCAGCCCCAGCATTTT	CASSLGVAYSNQPQHF
once	TRBV5-6	NA	TRBJ1-5	TGTGCCAGCAGCTCCGGGACAAGAGGTAGCAATCAGCCCCAGCATTTT	CASSSGTRGSNQPQHF
NA	TRBV2	TRBD2	TRBJ2-3	TGTGCCAGCAGTCCGACTAGCGGGGGCACAGATACGCAGTATTTT	CASSPTSGGTDTQYF
NA	TRBV29-1	NA	TRBJ1-1	TGCAGCGTTGGGACAGCGAACACTGAAGCTTTCTTT	CSVGTANTEAFF
few	TRBV25-1	TRBD1	TRBJ1-1	TGTGCCAGCAGTGAACTTCAGGGGGCTATCACTGAAGCTTTCTTT	CASSELQGAITEAFF
few	TRBV19	TRBD2	TRBJ2-4	TGTGCCAGTAGTCCTTGGGACAGCGGGGGGGACCTAAAAAACATTCAGTACTTC	CASSPWDSGGDLKNIQYF
NA	TRBV2	TRBD1	TRBJ1-2	TGTGCCAGAGGACAGGGGGATAACTATGGCTACACCTTC	CARGQGDNYGYTF
NA	TRBV7-9	NA	TRBJ2-1	TGTTCCAGCAGCTTAGCTGGACGGCAGGGGATATACAATGAGCAGTTCTTC	CSSSLAGRQGIYNEQFF
few	TRBV7-8	TRBD1	TRBJ1-5	TGTGCCAGCAGCGCGGACAGGATGGGGAATCAGCCCCAGCATTTT	CASSADRMGNQPQHF
NA	TRBV7-9	NA	TRBJ1-6	TGTGCCAGCAGCTCAACTGGGTCGGGAACGAATTCACCCCTCCACTTT	CASSSTGSGTNSPLHF
NA	TRBV6-5	NA	TRBJ2-5	TGTGCCAGCAGTTACCGGTACCAAGAGACCCAGTACTTC	CASSYRYQETQYF